What follows describes a single TCR beta chain. Its specificity is not known. This entry belongs to a study of shared clonotypes between healthy human individuals. The study's findings and limits: The study found 4.5% to 6% of naive CD4 clonotypes shared across a handful of donors.

This table comes from immunoSEQ multiplex PCR, and its TCRdb copy is limited to in-frame clones, with some not included. This table has 2 million to 2.5 million clones, more than 85% appearing once. Germline-derived CDR1 and CDR2 are SGHTA and FQGNSA. The V segment lost 5 bases and the J segment 2 bases; nucleotides outside the gene matches: 5. The CDR3 runs to 14 residues. This chain connects TRBV7-2 to TRBJ2-7; the match to TRBD2 covers 8 bases. This receptor was identified in a man younger than 35 in good health. Some clones in this sample may be carry-over from other donors' samples. Source material: naive CD4+ T cells from PBMCs. Specified subset: CD45RA+ positively selected. The CDR3 nucleotides read TGTGCCAGCAGCCCCGGGACTAGAACCTACGAGCAGTACTTC. Translating gives CASSPGTRTYEQYF.